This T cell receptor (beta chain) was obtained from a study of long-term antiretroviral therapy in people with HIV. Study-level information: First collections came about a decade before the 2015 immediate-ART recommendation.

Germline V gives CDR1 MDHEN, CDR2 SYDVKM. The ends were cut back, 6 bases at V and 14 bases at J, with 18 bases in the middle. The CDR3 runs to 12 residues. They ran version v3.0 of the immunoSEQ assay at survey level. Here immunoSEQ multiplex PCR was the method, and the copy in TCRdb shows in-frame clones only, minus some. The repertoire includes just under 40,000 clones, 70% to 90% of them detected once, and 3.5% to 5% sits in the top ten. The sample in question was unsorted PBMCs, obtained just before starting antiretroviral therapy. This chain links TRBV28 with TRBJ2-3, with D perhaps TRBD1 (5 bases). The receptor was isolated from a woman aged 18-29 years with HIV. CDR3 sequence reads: CASSLSLHGAYF. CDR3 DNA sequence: TGTGCCAGCAGCCTGAGCCTCCATGGGGCGTATTTT.